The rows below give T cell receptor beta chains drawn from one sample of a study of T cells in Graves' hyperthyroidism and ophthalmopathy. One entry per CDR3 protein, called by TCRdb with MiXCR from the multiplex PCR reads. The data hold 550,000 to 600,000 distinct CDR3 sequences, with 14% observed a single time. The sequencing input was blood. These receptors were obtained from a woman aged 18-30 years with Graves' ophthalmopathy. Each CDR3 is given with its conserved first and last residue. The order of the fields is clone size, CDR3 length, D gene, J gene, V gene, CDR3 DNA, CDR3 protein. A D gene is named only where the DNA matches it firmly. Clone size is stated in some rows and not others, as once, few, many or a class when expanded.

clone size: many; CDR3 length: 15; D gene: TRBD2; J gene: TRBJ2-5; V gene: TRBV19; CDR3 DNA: TGTGCCAGTCTCTCTGGGGTAGCGGGAGAGGAGACCCAGTACTTC; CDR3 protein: CASLSGVAGEETQYF
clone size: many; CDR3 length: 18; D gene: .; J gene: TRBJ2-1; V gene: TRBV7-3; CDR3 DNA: TGTGCCAGCAGCTTAAAGGGAACTAGCTCCTACTCCTACAATGAGCAGTTCTTC; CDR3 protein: CASSLKGTSSYSYNEQFF
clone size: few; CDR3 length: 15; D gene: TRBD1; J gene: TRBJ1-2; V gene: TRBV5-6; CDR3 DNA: TGTGCCAGCAGCTATACCGGGACAGGGGGCTATGGCTACACCTTC; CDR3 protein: CASSYTGTGGYGYTF
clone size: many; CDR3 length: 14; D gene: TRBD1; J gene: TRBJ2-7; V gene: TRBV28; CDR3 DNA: TGTGCCAGCAGTACCCTGGACAGGATCTACGAGCAGTACTTC; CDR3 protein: CASSTLDRIYEQYF
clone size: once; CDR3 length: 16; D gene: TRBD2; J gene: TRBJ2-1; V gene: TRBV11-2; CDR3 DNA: TGTGCCAGCAGCACTCGACTAGCGGGAGTAAGAAATGAGCAGTTCTTC; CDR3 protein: CASSTRLAGVRNEQFF
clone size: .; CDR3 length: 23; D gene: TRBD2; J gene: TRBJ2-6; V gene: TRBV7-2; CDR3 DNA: TGCGCCAGCAGCCAAACCACGGGTAGACTAGCGGGTGTTCGAGCTCTTGAGGCCAACGTCCTGACTTTC; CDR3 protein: CASSQTTGRLAGVRALEANVLTF
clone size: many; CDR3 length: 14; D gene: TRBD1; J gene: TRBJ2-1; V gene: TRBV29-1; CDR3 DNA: TGCAGCGTTGAGCCGGGACAGGGCCACAATGAGCAGTTCTTC; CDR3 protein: CSVEPGQGHNEQFF
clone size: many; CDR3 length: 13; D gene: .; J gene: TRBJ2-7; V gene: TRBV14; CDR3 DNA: TGTGCCAGCAGGCCGACAGGGAGGTACGAGCAGTACTTC; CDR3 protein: CASRPTGRYEQYF
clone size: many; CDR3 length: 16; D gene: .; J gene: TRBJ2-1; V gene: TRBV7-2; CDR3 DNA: TGTGCCAGCAGCTTAGGGAGGGTTCCACCCTACAATGAGCAGTTCTTC; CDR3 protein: CASSLGRVPPYNEQFF
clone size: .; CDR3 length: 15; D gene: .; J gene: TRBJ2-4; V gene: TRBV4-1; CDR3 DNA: TGCGCCAGCAGCCAAGATCTCTGGGGCCCAAACATTCAGTACTTC; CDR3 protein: CASSQDLWGPNIQYF
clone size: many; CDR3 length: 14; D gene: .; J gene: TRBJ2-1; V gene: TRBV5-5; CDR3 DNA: TGTGCCAGCAGCTTGGGACAGGCTTTGGCGGAGCAGTTCTTC; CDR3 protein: CASSLGQALAEQFF
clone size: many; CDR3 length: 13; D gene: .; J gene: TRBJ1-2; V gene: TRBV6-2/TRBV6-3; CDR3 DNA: TGTGCCAGCAGTTACGACGGGAACTATGGCTACACCTTC; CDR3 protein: CASSYDGNYGYTF
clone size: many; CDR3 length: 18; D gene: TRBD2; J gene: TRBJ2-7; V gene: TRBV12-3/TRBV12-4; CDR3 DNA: TGTGCCAGCAGTCCTATCGGGACTAGCGGGAGCCGGGGGCGCGAGCAGTACTTC; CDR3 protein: CASSPIGTSGSRGREQYF
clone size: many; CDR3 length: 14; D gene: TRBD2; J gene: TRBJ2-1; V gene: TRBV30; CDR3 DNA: TGTGCCGTGGAAGCGGGAGCTTGGTACAATGAGCAGTTCTTC; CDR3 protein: CAVEAGAWYNEQFF
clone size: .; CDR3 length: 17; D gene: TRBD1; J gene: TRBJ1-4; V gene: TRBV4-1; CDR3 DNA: TGCGCCAGCAACCAAGTAGGACAGGGGAGGGCTAATGAAAAACTGTTTTTT; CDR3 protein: CASNQVGQGRANEKLFF
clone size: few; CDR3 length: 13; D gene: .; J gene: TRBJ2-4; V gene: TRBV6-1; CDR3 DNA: TGTGCCGGCACCGGGTTGGCCAAAAACATTCAGTACTTC; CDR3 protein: CAGTGLAKNIQYF
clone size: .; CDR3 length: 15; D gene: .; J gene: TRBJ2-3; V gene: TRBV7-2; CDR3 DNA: TGTGCCAGCAGCTTAGAGGGGCAGGGATTCGATACGCAGTATTTT; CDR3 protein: CASSLEGQGFDTQYF
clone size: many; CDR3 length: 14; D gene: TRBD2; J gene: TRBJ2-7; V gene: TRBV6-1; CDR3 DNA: TGTGCCAGCACCCTACATGGGAGGGCCTCCGAGCAGTACTTC; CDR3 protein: CASTLHGRASEQYF
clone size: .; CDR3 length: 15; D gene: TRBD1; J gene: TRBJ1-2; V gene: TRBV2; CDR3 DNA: TGTGCCAGCAGTCATCCGGGACAGGGGCCCTATGGCTACACCTTC; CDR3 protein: CASSHPGQGPYGYTF
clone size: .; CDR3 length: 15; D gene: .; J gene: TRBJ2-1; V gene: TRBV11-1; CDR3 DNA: TGTGCCAGCAGCTCAGACGTAGACTCCTACAATGAGCAGTTCTTC; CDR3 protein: CASSSDVDSYNEQFF
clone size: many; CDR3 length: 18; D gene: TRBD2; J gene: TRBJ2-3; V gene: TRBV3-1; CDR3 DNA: TGTGCCAGCAGCCAAGATCCCTTGGGAAGGACTAGCGTGGGTACGCAGTATTTT; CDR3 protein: CASSQDPLGRTSVGTQYF
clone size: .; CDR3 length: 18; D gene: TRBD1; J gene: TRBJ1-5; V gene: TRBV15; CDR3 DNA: TGTGCCACCAGCACGGGACAGGGGGCTATCCCATTGTATCAGCCCCAGCATTTT; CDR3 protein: CATSTGQGAIPLYQPQHF
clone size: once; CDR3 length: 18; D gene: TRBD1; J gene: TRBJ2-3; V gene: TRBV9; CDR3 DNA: TGTGCCAGCAGCGTAGGAGGGGGCCTGGGGGCCTACACAGATACGCAGTATTTT; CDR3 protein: CASSVGGGLGAYTDTQYF
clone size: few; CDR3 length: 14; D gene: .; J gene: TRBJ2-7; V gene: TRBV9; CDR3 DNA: TGTGCCAGCAGCGTTCACGGGGCAATCGACGAGCAGTACTTC; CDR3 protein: CASSVHGAIDEQYF
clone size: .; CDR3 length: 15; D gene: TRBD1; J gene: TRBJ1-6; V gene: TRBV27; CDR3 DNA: TGTGCCAGCAGTTCGACCGGGACAGGGTTTTCACCCCTCCACTTT; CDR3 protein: CASSSTGTGFSPLHF
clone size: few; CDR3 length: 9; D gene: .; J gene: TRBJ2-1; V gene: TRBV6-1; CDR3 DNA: TGTGCCAGCAGTGAAGTGGGGTTCTTC; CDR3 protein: CASSEVGFF
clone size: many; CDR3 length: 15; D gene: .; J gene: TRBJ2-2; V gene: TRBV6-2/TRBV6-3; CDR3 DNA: TGTGCCAGCAGTGTGCTCGAGGTCGACACCGGGGAGCTGTTTTTT; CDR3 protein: CASSVLEVDTGELFF
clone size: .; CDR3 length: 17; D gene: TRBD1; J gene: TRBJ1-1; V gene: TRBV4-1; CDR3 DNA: TGCGCCAGCAGCCACCCCGGACAGGGGGCTTTGAACACTGAAGCTTTCTTT; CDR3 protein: CASSHPGQGALNTEAFF
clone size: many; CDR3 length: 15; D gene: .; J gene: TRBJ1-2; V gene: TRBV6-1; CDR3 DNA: TGTGCCAGCAGTGAAGCCCCACCCCGGACTAATGGCTACACCTTC; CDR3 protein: CASSEAPPRTNGYTF
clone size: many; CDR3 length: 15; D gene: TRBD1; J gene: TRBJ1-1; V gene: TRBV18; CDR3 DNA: TGTGCCAGCTCACAGAGGGGACAGGGAGGGACTGAAGCTTTCTTT; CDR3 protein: CASSQRGQGGTEAFF
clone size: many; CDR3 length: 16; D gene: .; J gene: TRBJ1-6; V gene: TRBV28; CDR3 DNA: TGTGCCAGCTGCCCGGGATCAGGGGTTGTGAATTCACCCCTCCACTTT; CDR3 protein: CASCPGSGVVNSPLHF
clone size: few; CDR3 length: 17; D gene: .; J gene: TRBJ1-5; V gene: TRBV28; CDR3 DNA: TGTGCCAGCAAGGGGCCCCTGGGGAGGGGAGTCAATCAGCCCCAGCATTTT; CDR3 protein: CASKGPLGRGVNQPQHF
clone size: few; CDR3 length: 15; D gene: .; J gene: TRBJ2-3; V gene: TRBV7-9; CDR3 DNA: TGTGCCAGCAGCTTAGCCCGGACTACCGCAGATACGCAGTATTTT; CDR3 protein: CASSLARTTADTQYF
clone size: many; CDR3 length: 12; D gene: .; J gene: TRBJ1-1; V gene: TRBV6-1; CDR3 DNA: TGTGCCACCCGGGGGGGAGGCACTGAAGCTTTCTTT; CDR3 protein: CATRGGGTEAFF
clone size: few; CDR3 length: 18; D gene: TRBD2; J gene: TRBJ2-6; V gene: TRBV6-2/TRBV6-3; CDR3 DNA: TGTGCCAGCAGTTTAAGCGGGAGGGTCCTCTCTGGGGCCAACGTCCTGACTTTC; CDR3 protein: CASSLSGRVLSGANVLTF
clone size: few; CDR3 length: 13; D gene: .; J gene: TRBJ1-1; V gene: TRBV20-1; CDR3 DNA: TGCAGTGCTAGAGCAGCGACGAACACTGAAGCTTTCTTT; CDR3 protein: CSARAATNTEAFF
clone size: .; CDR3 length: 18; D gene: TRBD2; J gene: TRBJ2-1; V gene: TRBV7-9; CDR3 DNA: TGTGCCAGCAGCTTCCCGCCTATCGGGACTAGCGGCTACAATGAGCAGTTCTTC; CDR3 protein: CASSFPPIGTSGYNEQFF
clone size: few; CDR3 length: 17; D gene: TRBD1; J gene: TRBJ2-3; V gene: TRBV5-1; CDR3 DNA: TGCGCCAGCAGCCGGGACAGGGTCCGGCAAATCACAGATACGCAGTATTTT; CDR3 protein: CASSRDRVRQITDTQYF
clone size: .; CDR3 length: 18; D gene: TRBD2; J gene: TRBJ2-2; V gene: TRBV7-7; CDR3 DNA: TGTGCTAGCAGCTTAGCATTGGTAGCGGGAGAACCAGGCCGGGAGCTGTTTTTT; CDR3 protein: CASSLALVAGEPGRELFF
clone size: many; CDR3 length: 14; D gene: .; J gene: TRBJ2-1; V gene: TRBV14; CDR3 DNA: TGTGCCAGCAGCCAAGATGGGGGCTCGAATGAGCAGTTCTTC; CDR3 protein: CASSQDGGSNEQFF
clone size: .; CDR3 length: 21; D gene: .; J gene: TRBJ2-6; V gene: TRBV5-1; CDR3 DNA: TGCGCCAGCAGCAATCGGGTTGGCGGAACCCTTCACCCTTCTGGGGCCAACGTCCTGACTTTC; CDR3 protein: CASSNRVGGTLHPSGANVLTF
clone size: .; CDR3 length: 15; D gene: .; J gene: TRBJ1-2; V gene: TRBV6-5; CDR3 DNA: TGTGCCAGCAGTTACATTCCCTCACCCTACTATGGCTACACCTTC; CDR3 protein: CASSYIPSPYYGYTF
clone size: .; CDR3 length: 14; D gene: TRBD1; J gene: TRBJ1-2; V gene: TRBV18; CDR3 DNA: TGTGCCAGCTCACCACCTTCGGACAGGGGGCTCCTCGCCTTC; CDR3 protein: CASSPPSDRGLLAF
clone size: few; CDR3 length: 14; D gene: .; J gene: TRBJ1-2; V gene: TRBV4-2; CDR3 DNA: TGTGCCAGCAGCCAAGATGCAGTACAGCTTGGCTACACCTTC; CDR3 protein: CASSQDAVQLGYTF